Listed below are T cell receptor beta chains from one sample, sequenced in a study of metastatic and nonmetastatic thyroid tumors. Through MiXCR, TCRdb re-clonotyped the PCR reads. The data contain about 24,000 clones, approximately 21% of them singletons. Sequencing was performed on blood. The receptors shown here come from a male donor with papillary thyroid cancer or a benign thyroid nodule (not recorded which). Some clones in this sample may be carry-over from other donors' samples. Each CDR3 is given without its conserved first and last residue. Each record gives: CDR3 length, D gene, J gene, V gene, CDR3 protein. The D gene is left open where the match is weak.

cdr3_length: 12; d_call: -; j_call: TRBJ2-1; v_call: TRBV7-2; cdr3_aa: ASSSGGNLNEQF
cdr3_length: 12; d_call: -; j_call: TRBJ2-2; v_call: TRBV24-1; cdr3_aa: ATSTGKNTGELF
cdr3_length: 13; d_call: TRBD2; j_call: TRBJ2-7; v_call: TRBV27; cdr3_aa: ASSRGLAGVYEQY
cdr3_length: 12; d_call: -; j_call: TRBJ2-2; v_call: TRBV6-1; cdr3_aa: ASIRSTNTGELF
cdr3_length: 14; d_call: TRBD1; j_call: TRBJ1-5; v_call: TRBV27; cdr3_aa: ASSLDRATSNQPQH
cdr3_length: 12; d_call: TRBD2; j_call: TRBJ2-3; v_call: TRBV9; cdr3_aa: ASSASGRQDTQY
cdr3_length: 12; d_call: -; j_call: TRBJ2-3; v_call: TRBV28; cdr3_aa: ASSSSPLQDTQY
cdr3_length: 12; d_call: -; j_call: TRBJ1-5; v_call: TRBV4-1; cdr3_aa: ASSQENLDQPQH
cdr3_length: 12; d_call: -; j_call: TRBJ1-2; v_call: TRBV5-4; cdr3_aa: ASTAGASNYGYT
cdr3_length: 14; d_call: TRBD1; j_call: TRBJ2-7; v_call: TRBV28; cdr3_aa: ASSLADRGLSYEQY
cdr3_length: 12; d_call: -; j_call: TRBJ1-3; v_call: TRBV5-1; cdr3_aa: ASSLDAPGNTIY
cdr3_length: 9; d_call: -; j_call: TRBJ2-5; v_call: TRBV20-1; cdr3_aa: TGTLEETQY
cdr3_length: 14; d_call: -; j_call: TRBJ2-2; v_call: TRBV19; cdr3_aa: ASHKSRVPNTGELF
cdr3_length: 11; d_call: -; j_call: TRBJ2-7; v_call: TRBV6-1; cdr3_aa: ASSQTQGYEQY
cdr3_length: 14; d_call: -; j_call: TRBJ1-6; v_call: TRBV27; cdr3_aa: ARARGSIGSSGPLH
cdr3_length: 13; d_call: -; j_call: TRBJ2-1; v_call: TRBV7-2; cdr3_aa: ASSLALASHNEQF
cdr3_length: 11; d_call: -; j_call: TRBJ1-1; v_call: TRBV6-5; cdr3_aa: ASSYSPGVEAF
cdr3_length: 10; d_call: TRBD1; j_call: TRBJ1-2; v_call: TRBV30; cdr3_aa: AWRDRGYGYT
cdr3_length: 12; d_call: -; j_call: TRBJ1-1; v_call: TRBV20-1; cdr3_aa: SARDRTTLVEAF
cdr3_length: 11; d_call: -; j_call: TRBJ1-5; v_call: TRBV7-2; cdr3_aa: ASSLRGAQPQH
cdr3_length: 14; d_call: TRBD1; j_call: TRBJ2-2; v_call: TRBV5-1; cdr3_aa: ASSLTDRGGTGELF
cdr3_length: 14; d_call: TRBD2; j_call: TRBJ2-1; v_call: TRBV6-6; cdr3_aa: ASSYSASGSSDEQF
cdr3_length: 11; d_call: -; j_call: TRBJ1-1; v_call: TRBV18; cdr3_aa: ASARQTNTEAF
cdr3_length: 14; d_call: -; j_call: TRBJ2-5; v_call: TRBV7-2; cdr3_aa: ASSLVQGRRGETQY
cdr3_length: 13; d_call: TRBD1; j_call: TRBJ2-1; v_call: TRBV10-2; cdr3_aa: ASSVGQGGVDEQF
cdr3_length: 15; d_call: -; j_call: TRBJ1-6; v_call: TRBV20-1; cdr3_aa: SVGGVEAVGHNSPLH
cdr3_length: 18; d_call: -; j_call: TRBJ1-5; v_call: TRBV20-1; cdr3_aa: SASPSKGVSTPYSNQPQH
cdr3_length: 13; d_call: TRBD2; j_call: TRBJ2-1; v_call: TRBV29-1; cdr3_aa: SVETLAGGSNEQF
cdr3_length: 12; d_call: -; j_call: TRBJ2-7; v_call: TRBV4-1; cdr3_aa: ASSQGLDSYEQY
cdr3_length: 14; d_call: -; j_call: TRBJ2-7; v_call: TRBV7-8; cdr3_aa: ASSKGLAWVSYEQY
cdr3_length: 15; d_call: TRBD1; j_call: TRBJ2-2; v_call: TRBV11-2; cdr3_aa: ASSLCTGQSNTGELF
cdr3_length: 13; d_call: TRBD2; j_call: TRBJ2-7; v_call: TRBV20-1; cdr3_aa: SASGWLAGGYEQY
cdr3_length: 13; d_call: -; j_call: TRBJ2-3; v_call: TRBV7-2; cdr3_aa: ASSLIVSFTDTQY
cdr3_length: 13; d_call: TRBD1; j_call: TRBJ2-7; v_call: TRBV6-1; cdr3_aa: ASSDRQGISYEQY